Listed here is a single T cell receptor (beta chain). From its re-call of the 5' RACE reads, TCRdb lists each CDR3 protein once, without DNA. This table holds a few hundred thousand distinct CDR3 sequences. The draw for each donor consisted of a single 2.5 ml blood sample. Whole-blood RNA isolation (total RNA) proceeded without T cell sorting. This entry belongs to a study of monozygotic twins with inflammatory bowel disease. The CDR3 is made up of 14 amino acids. Looked up from germline, CDR1 is DFQATT and CDR2 is SNEGSKA (reference sequence). Sequencing was done on a sample of blood. The V gene is TRBV20-1, the J gene TRBJ1-1. This TCR was recovered from a human donor with ulcerative colitis or Crohn's disease, or a healthy co-twin of an affected twin (not recorded which). CDR3 amino acids: CSAREAEWSTEAFF.